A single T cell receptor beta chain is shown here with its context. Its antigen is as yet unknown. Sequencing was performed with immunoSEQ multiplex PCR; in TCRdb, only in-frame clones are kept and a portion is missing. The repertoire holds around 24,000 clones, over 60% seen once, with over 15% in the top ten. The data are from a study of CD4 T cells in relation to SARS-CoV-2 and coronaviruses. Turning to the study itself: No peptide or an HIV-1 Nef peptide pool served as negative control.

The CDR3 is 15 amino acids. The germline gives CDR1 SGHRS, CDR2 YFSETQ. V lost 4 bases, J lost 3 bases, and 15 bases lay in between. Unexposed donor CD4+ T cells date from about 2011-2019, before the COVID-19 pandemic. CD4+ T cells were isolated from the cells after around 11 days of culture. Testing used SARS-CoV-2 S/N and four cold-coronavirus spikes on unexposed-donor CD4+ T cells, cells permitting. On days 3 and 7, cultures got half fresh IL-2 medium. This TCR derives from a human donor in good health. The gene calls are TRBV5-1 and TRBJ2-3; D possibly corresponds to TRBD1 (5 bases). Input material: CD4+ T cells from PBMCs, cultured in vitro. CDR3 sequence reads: CASSRDRLETDTQYF. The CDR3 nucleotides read TGCGCCAGCAGCAGAGACAGACTTGAAACAGATACGCAGTATTTT.